One and the same sample provided the 2 T cell receptor beta chains below, sequenced in a study of follicular helper T cells after annual influenza vaccination. Assay used: immunoSEQ multiplex PCR; TCRdb lists only in-frame clones, some missing. The sample lists over 25,000 clones, approximately 80% occurring once. Noted time point: 2014-2015 season, pre-vaccination. Source: CXCR5+ CD38- circulating T follicular helper cells from blood, taken on the day of influenza vaccination. Indicated subset: circulating Tfh, non-naive CD4+CXCR5+PD-1+ (ICOS+CD38+ or ICOS-CD38-). The receptor source for this set is an adult who received the influenza vaccine.

The chain joins TRBV5-1 to TRBJ2-6, with D maybe TRBD2 (5 bases). Trimming stripped 6 bases from V and 4 bases from J, with 8 bases between. The CDR3 runs to 13 residues. Germline lookup yields CDR1 SGHRS and CDR2 YFSETQ. CDR3 nucleotide sequence: TGCGCCAGCACGCCGGGAGGGGCCAACGTCCTGACTTTC. Translating gives CASTPGGANVLTF.

The CDR3 loop reads CATLYGTSNTGELFF. Written as DNA, the CDR3 is TGTGCCACCCTCTATGGGACATCTAACACCGGGGAGCTGTTTTTT. The chain joins TRBV6-1 to TRBJ2-2, with D perhaps TRBD1 (6 bases). Between the trimmed V and J ends, which lost 10 bases and 2 bases, there was a span of 17 bases. CDR3 size: 15 residues. From germline, CDR1 is MNHNS and CDR2 SASEGT.